Below are 20 T cell receptor beta chains sequenced from a single sample in a study of blood T cell repertoires in COVID-19. Assay: immunoSEQ multiplex PCR; the TCRdb copy retains only in-frame clones and omits some. The table records 110,000 to 150,000 clones, under 85% of them present only once. The sample taken for sequencing was peripheral blood. The receptors were gathered from a man aged 45-65 years with active or convalescent COVID-19.

This chain joins TRBV6-5 and TRBJ2-1; 8 bases are shared with TRBD2. Germline V gene sequence: CDR1 MNHEY, CDR2 SVGAGI. The CDR3 loop spans 15 amino acids. The trim removed 4 bases at V and 0 bases at J, leaving 2 bases unmatched. This chain's CDR3 is CASSLAGSSYNEQFF. Written as DNA, the CDR3 is TGTGCCAGCAGTTTAGCGGGGAGCTCCTACAATGAGCAGTTCTTC.

The V gene is TRBV27, the J gene TRBJ2-2; D possibly corresponds to TRBD1 (5 bases). This CDR3 spans 16 amino acids. V shed 2 bases and J shed 5 bases, with 15 bases lying between them. Germline-derived CDR1 and CDR2 are MNHEY and SMNVEV (reference sequence). CDR3 residues: CASSLRPAGRTGELFF. Here the CDR3 DNA reads TGTGCCAGCAGTTTACGCCCCGCAGGGCGGACCGGGGAGCTGTTTTTT.

V gene TRBV6-5 combines with J gene TRBJ2-1; 8 positions match TRBD2. The V segment lost 6 bases and the J segment 3 bases; nucleotides outside the gene matches: 4. The V gene's germline CDR1 is MNHEY and CDR2 SVGAGI. This CDR3 contains 14 residues. CDR3 bases: TGTGCCAGCAGCCTGGCGGGAGGCTACAATGAGCAGTTCTTC. This codes for CASSLAGGYNEQFF.

The chain links TRBV7-9 to TRBJ1-2, with TRBD1 matching 7 bases. Germline V gene data show CDR1 as SEHNR and CDR2 as FQNEAQ (reference sequence). The ends lost 4 bases at V and 8 bases at J; junction bases unmatched: 7. The CDR3 runs 13 residues. CDR3 nucleotides: TGTGCCAGCAGCTCCTCCACAGGGGACGGCTACACCTTC. Translated, it gives CASSSSTGDGYTF. Full variable domain (rest looked up from reference TRBV7-9 and TRBJ1-2): DTGVSQNPRHKITKRGQNVTFRCDPISEHNRLYWYRQTLGQGPEFLTYFQNEAQLEKSRLLSDRFSAERPKGSFSTLEIQRTEQGDSAMYLCASSSSTGDGYTFGSGTRLTVV.

This clone has only one observation. The CDR3 is CASRPTGSYEQYF. In DNA, the CDR3 is TGCGCCAGCAGGCCGACAGGGTCCTACGAGCAGTACTTC. The V gene is TRBV4-1, the J gene TRBJ2-7, with TRBD1 matching over 7 bases. Germline V gene data show CDR1 as MGHRA and CDR2 as YSYEKL. Trimming at V came to 6 bases and at J to 1 base, leaving 3 bases not matched to a gene. CDR3 size: 13 residues.

The rearrangement joins TRBV5-4 to TRBJ2-7; 9 nucleotides line up with TRBD2. V was pared by 4 bases and J by 4 bases, with 6 bases of the junction left unmatched. There are 14 residues in the CDR3. Looked up from germline, CDR1 is SGHNT and CDR2 is YYREEE (reference sequence). CDR3 DNA sequence: TGTGCCAGCAGCCTTGGACTAGCGCAATACGAGCAGTACTTC. Protein product: CASSLGLAQYEQYF.

The chain recombines TRBV6-5 with TRBJ2-1; TRBD1 matches at 9 bases. From germline, CDR1 is MNHEY and CDR2 SVGAGI. The CDR3 extends over 13 amino acids. Losses at the gene ends were 6 bases for V and 5 bases for J; bases not matched to a gene: 2. Here the CDR3 reads CASRRDRDNEQFF. The CDR3 nucleotides read TGTGCCAGCAGAAGGGACAGGGACAATGAGCAGTTCTTC.

The chain is built from TRBV18 and TRBJ2-2; 8 nucleotides align to TRBD1. V dropped 3 bases and J dropped 1; count of bases not matched to a gene: 7. The CDR3 runs 17 residues. CDR1 and CDR2 from the germline V gene are KGHSH and LQKENI. CDR3 protein: CASSPLDRGVNTGELFF. CDR3 DNA: TGTGCCAGCTCACCGTTAGACAGGGGCGTGAACACCGGGGAGCTGTTTTTT.

The CDR3 spells CASSLSGTGSTGELFF. CDR3 nucleotide sequence: TGTGCCAGCAGCCTTTCCGGGACAGGGAGCACCGGGGAGCTGTTTTTT. V and J are TRBV9 and TRBJ2-2; 9 positions agree with TRBD1. Germline CDR1 SGDLS, CDR2 YYNGEE. This CDR3 comprises 16 residues. V shed 4 bases, J shed 4 bases, and the junction held 8 bases outside the gene matches.

The J gene is TRBJ2-1, the V gene TRBV27, with TRBD1 matching over 7 bases. CDR3 length equals 15 residues. The germline V gene has CDR1 MNHEY and CDR2 SMNVEV (reference sequence). V shed 2 bases and J 2 bases; nucleotides not matched to a gene: 3. The CDR3 loop is CASSLRGQTYNEQFF. CDR3 bases: TGTGCCAGCAGTTTACGGGGACAGACCTACAATGAGCAGTTCTTC.

The V call is TRBV2, the J call TRBJ2-7; 11 nucleotides line up with TRBD2. The ends lost 8 bases at V and 3 bases at J; junction bases unmatched: 6. Germline CDR1 reads SNHLY; CDR2 reads FYNNEI. The CDR3 is 14 residues long. CDR3 loop: CASCWTSGFYEQYF. In DNA, the CDR3 is TGTGCCAGCTGTTGGACTAGCGGGTTCTACGAGCAGTACTTC.

In its sample, this clone was seen a few times. The V call is TRBV4-1, the J call TRBJ2-3, with 12 bases fitting TRBD2. The CDR3 contains 15 residues. J gave up 7 bases and V 1 base, and 3 bases lay outside the gene matches. The germline CDR1 and CDR2 sequences are MGHRA and YSYEKL. This CDR3 reads CASSQVTSGRHTQYF. CDR3 in DNA: TGCGCCAGCAGCCAAGTCACTAGCGGGAGGCATACGCAGTATTTT.

This clone was counted a single time. The chain has TRBV29-1 and TRBJ2-7; a possible D gene is TRBD2 (5 bases). Trimming removed 4 bases at V and 2 bases at J, with 9 bases between. Germline assignment: CDR1 SQVTM and CDR2 ANQGSEA. The CDR3 has 12 residues. The CDR3 protein is CSVVRDTYEQYF. The CDR3 coding sequence is TGCAGCGTTGTTCGGGATACCTACGAGCAGTACTTC.

The chain uses TRBV28 and TRBJ1-5; 7 nucleotides agree with TRBD1. Germline V gene data show CDR1 as MDHEN and CDR2 as SYDVKM. The CDR3 runs 12 residues. V shed 3 bases, J shed 10 bases, and the junction held 3 bases outside the gene matches. CDR3 region: CASSFRGAPQHF. The CDR3 DNA is TGTGCCAGCAGTTTCAGGGGGGCCCCCCAGCATTTT.

The chain's CDR3 is CAITPTGDLTDTQYF. The CDR3 DNA sequence: TGTGCCATCACCCCTACAGGGGACCTTACAGATACGCAGTATTTT. This rearrangement joins TRBV10-3 to TRBJ2-3; 7 bases are a match to TRBD1. The CDR3 sequence is 15 residues long. Germline V gene sequence: CDR1 ENHRY, CDR2 SYGVKD. J was trimmed by 3 bases and V by 7 bases; bases with no gene match: 10.

This clone was found once. This chain uses TRBV3-1 (or the pseudogene TRBV3-2) with TRBJ2-1; D unclear. CDR3 size: 16 residues. The V end was cut by 1 base, the J end by 7 bases, with 17 bases between. Germline-derived CDR1 and CDR2 are LGHDT and YNNKEL (reference sequence). CDR3 nucleotides: TGTGCCAGCAGCCAAGTGAATCGTTACTCCGGGAATGAGCAGTTCTTC. Encoded protein: CASSQVNRYSGNEQFF.

This chain uses TRBV15 with TRBJ1-1; TRBD1 might be the D (6 bases). CDR3 size: 16 residues. V lost 5 bases and J lost 6, with 22 bases in between. From germline, CDR1 is LNHNV and CDR2 YYDKDF (reference sequence). The CDR3 region has the DNA TGTGCCACCAGCCCTCGACAGGCCCGGCCGATACCTGAAGCTTTCTTT. This translates into CATSPRQARPIPEAFF.

The chain couples TRBV6-5 to TRBJ2-3, with D uncertain. Deletions cut 0 bases from V and 4 bases from J, with 5 bases between. Germline CDR1 and CDR2: MNHEY and SVGAGI. The CDR3 spans 13 residues. CDR3 protein: CASSYSLADTQYF. CDR3 coding DNA: TGTGCCAGCAGTTACTCTCTAGCAGATACGCAGTATTTT.

This sequence joins TRBV28 and TRBJ2-7; TRBD1 is a possible D gene (5 bases). This CDR3 spans 16 amino acids. Trimming pared 4 bases from V and 0 bases from J, leaving 16 bases between. CDR1 and CDR2 (germline): MDHEN, SYDVKM. CDR3 sequence (DNA): TGTGCCAGCAGTTCCCTCACAGGACGCCTCTCCTACGAGCAGTACTTC. Protein: CASSSLTGRLSYEQYF.

In its sample, this clone was seen many times. V usage is TRBV11-2 and J usage is TRBJ2-7; a possible D gene is TRBD1 (5 bases). CDR1 is SGHAT, CDR2 FQNNGV, per germline. The CDR3 runs to 16 residues. V lost 5 bases and J lost 2, with 19 bases in between. Here the CDR3 DNA reads TGTGCCAGCAGCGCCGCCGTGGGGCAGCCCCCCTACGAGCAGTACTTC. Protein product: CASSAAVGQPPYEQYF. The whole variable domain, filled in from reference TRBV11-2 and TRBJ2-7, reads EAGVAQSPRYKIIEKRQSVAFWCNPISGHATLYWYQQILGQGPKLLIQFQNNGVVDDSQLPKDRFSAERLKGVDSTLKIQPAKLEDSAVYLCASSAAVGQPPYEQYFGPGTRLTVT.